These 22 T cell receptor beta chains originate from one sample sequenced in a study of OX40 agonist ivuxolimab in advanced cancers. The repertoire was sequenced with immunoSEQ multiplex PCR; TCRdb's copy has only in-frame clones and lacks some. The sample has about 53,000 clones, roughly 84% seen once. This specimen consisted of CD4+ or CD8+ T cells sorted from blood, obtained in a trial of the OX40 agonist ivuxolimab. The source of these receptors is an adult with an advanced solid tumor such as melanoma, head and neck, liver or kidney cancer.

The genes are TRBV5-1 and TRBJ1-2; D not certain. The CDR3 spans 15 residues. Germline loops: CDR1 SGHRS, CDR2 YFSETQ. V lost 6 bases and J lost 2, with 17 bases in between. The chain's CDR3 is CASTREGGSNYGYTF. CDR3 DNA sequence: TGCGCCAGCACGAGGGAGGGAGGCTCGAACTATGGCTACACCTTC.

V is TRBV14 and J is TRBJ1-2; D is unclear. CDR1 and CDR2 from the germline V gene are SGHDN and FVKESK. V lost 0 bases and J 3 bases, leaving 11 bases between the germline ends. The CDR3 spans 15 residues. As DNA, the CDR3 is TGTGCCAGCAGCCAAGATCCAGGCCTTCACTATGGCTACACCTTC. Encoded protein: CASSQDPGLHYGYTF.

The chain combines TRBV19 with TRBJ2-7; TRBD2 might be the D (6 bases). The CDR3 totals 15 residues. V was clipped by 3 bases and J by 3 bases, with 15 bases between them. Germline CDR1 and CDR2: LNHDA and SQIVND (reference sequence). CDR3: CASSMEGTELYEQYF. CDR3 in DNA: TGTGCCAGTAGTATGGAGGGGACGGAGCTCTACGAGCAGTACTTC.

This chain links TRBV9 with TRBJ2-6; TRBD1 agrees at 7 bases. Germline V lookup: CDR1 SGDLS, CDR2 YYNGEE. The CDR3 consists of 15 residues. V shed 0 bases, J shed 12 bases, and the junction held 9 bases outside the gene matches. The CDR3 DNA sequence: TGTGCCAGCAGCGTAGCAGGGACAGCCGACGCCGTCCTGACTTTC. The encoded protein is CASSVAGTADAVLTF.

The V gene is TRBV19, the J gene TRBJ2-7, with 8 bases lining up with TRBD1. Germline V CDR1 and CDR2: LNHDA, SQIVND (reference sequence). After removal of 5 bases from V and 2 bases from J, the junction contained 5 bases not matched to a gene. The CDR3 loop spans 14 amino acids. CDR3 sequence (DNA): TGTGCCAGTAGTCCAGACAGGGGTACCTACGAGCAGTACTTC. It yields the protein CASSPDRGTYEQYF.

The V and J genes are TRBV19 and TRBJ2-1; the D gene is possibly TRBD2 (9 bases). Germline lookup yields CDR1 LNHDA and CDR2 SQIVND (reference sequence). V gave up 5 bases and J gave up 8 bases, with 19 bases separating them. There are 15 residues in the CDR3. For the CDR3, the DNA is TGTGCCAGTAGTTCGGGACTAGCAGGGGGCGATGAGCAGTTCTTC. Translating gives CASSSGLAGGDEQFF.

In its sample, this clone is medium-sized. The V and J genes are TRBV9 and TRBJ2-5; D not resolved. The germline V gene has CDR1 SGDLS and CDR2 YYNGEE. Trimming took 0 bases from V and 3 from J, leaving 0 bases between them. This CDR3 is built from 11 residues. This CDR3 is CASSVEETQYF. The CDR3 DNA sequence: TGTGCCAGCAGCGTAGAAGAGACCCAGTACTTC.

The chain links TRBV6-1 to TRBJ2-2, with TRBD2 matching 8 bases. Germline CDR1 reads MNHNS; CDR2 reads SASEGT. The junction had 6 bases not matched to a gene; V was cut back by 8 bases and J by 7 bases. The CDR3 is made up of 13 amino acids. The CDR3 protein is CASSRGALGELFF. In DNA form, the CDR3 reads TGTGCCAGCTCGCGGGGGGCACTCGGGGAGCTGTTTTTT.

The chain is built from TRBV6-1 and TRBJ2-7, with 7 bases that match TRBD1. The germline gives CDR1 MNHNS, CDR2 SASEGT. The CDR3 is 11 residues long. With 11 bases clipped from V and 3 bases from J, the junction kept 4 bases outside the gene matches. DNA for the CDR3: TGTGCCTCCGGGGACAGCTACGAGCAGTACTTC. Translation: CASGDSYEQYF.

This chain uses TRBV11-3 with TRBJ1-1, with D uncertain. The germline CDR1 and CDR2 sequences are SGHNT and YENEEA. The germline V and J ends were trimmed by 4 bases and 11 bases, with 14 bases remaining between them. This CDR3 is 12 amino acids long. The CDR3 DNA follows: TGTGCCAGCAGCTCCCATGGGGAGCGCGCTTTCTTT. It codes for CASSSHGERAFF.

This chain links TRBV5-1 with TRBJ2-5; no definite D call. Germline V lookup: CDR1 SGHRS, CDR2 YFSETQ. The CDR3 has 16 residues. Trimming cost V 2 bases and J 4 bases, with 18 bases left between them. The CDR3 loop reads CASSLHEMGLGETQYF. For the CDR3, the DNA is TGCGCCAGCAGCTTACATGAAATGGGGTTAGGAGAGACCCAGTACTTC. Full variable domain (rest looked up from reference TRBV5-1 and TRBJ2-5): KAGVTQTPRYLIKTRGQQVTLSCSPISGHRSVSWYQQTPGQGLQFLFEYFSETQRNKGNFPGRFSGRQFSNSRSEMNVSTLELGDSALYLCASSLHEMGLGETQYFGPGTRLLVL.

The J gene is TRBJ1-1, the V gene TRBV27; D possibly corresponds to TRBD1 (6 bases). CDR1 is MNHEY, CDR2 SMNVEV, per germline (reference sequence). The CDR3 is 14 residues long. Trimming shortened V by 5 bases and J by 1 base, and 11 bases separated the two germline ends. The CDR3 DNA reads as TGTGCCAGCAGTGACACGGACAGGAACACTGAAGCTTTCTTT. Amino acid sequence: CASSDTDRNTEAFF.

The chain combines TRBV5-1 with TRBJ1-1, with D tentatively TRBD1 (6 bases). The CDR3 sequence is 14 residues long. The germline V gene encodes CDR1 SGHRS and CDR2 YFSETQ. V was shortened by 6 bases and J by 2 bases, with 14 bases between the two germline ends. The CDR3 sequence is CASTPGTSNTEAFF. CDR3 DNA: TGCGCCAGCACCCCCGGGACATCAAACACTGAAGCTTTCTTT.

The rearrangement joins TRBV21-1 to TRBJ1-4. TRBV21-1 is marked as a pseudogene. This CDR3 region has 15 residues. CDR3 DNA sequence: TGTGCCAGCAGCTCACGTACCTCAGGACGGGAAAAACTGTTTTTT. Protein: CASSSRTSGREKLFF.

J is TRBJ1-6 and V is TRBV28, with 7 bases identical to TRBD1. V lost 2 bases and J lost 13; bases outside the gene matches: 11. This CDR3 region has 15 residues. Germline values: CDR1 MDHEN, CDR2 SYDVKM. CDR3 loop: CASSLQGTARRPLHF. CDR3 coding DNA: TGTGCCAGCAGTTTACAAGGGACAGCCCGTCGGCCCCTCCACTTT.

The CDR3 bases are TGTGCCAGCAGCCTTGGACCCGAGGGCTATGGCTACACCTTC. It is translated as CASSLGPEGYGYTF. The V call is TRBV5-8, the J call TRBJ1-2; D is uncertain. The V end was cut by 4 bases, the J end by 4 bases, with 14 bases between. This CDR3 spans 14 amino acids. CDR1 is SGHTS, CDR2 YDEGEE, per germline.

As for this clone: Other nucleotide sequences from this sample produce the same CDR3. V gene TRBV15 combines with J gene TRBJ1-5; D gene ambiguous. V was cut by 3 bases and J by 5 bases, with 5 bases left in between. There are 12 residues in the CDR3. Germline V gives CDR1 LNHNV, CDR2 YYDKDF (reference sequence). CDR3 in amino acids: CATSRDHQPQHF. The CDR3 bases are TGTGCCACCAGCAGGGATCATCAGCCCCAGCATTTT.

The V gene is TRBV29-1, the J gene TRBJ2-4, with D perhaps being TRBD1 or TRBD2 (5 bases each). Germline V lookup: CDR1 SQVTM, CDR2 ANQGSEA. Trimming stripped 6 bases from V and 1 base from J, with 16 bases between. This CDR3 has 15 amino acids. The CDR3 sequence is CSVPPRGRAKNIQYF. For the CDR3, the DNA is TGCAGCGTCCCTCCTCGGGGCAGGGCCAAAAACATTCAGTACTTC. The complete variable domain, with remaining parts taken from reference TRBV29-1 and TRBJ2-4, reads SAVISQKPSRDICQRGTSLTIQCQVDSQVTMMFWYRQQPGQSLTLIATANQGSEATYESGFVIDKFPISRPNLTFSTLTVSNMSPEDSSIYLCSVPPRGRAKNIQYFGAGTRLSVL.

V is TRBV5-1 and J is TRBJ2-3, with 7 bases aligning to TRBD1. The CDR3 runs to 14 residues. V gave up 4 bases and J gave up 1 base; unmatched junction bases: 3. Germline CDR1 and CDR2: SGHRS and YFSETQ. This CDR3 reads CASSQTGGTDTQYF. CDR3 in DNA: TGCGCCAGCAGCCAAACAGGGGGCACAGATACGCAGTATTTT.

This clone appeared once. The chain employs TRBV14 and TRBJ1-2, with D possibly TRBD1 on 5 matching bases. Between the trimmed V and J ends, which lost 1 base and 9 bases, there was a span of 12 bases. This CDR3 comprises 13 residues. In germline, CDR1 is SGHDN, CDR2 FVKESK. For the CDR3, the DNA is TGTGCCAGCAGCCAAGGAGGGACCCCACGCTACACCTTC. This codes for CASSQGGTPRYTF.

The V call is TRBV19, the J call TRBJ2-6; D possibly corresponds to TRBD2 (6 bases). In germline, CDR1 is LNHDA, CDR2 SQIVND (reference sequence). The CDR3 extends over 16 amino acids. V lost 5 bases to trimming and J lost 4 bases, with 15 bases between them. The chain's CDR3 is CASSGGTFPGANVLTF. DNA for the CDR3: TGTGCCAGTAGTGGGGGGACCTTCCCCGGGGCCAACGTCCTGACTTTC.

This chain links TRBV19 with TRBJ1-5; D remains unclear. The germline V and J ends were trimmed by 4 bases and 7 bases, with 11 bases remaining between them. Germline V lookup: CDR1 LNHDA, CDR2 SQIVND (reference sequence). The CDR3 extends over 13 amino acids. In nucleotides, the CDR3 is TGTGCCAGTAGTACGGGTTGGCGGCAGCCCCAGCATTTT. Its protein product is CASSTGWRQPQHF.